The rows below give T cell receptor beta chains drawn from one sample of a study of siplizumab effects on memory and regulatory T cells. Using immunoSEQ multiplex PCR, the repertoire was profiled, and TCRdb retains in-frame clones only, with some absent. This table has fewer than 100,000 clones, 85% to 95% appearing once. The sample comprised CD8+ T cells sorted from blood. Receptors were obtained from a human donor in good health. CDR3s include the opening cysteine and the closing phenylalanine or tryptophan.

J | V | CDR3
TRBJ2-1 | TRBV7-3 | CASSYGDEQFF
TRBJ2-5 | TRBV7-9 | CASSFNRPIETQYF
TRBJ2-1 | TRBV19 | CASSMAGGNEQFF
TRBJ2-3 | TRBV12-5 | CASGFGATDTQYF
. | TRBV4-1 | CASSQRTGWTHEQYF
TRBJ2-3 | TRBV15 | CATSNLVGTDTQYF
TRBJ2-3 | TRBV2 | CASRPSDTQYF
TRBJ2-7 | TRBV7-9 | CASRPTGTNNYEQYF
TRBJ2-3 | TRBV28 | CASKVGLRTDTQYF
TRBJ2-7 | TRBV6-5 | CASSSQGASYEQYF
TRBJ1-1 | TRBV27 | CASSLYSGNTEAFF
TRBJ2-3 | TRBV10-3 | CAISESTNTDTQYF
TRBJ2-1 | TRBV27 | CASSPGPGEYNEQFF
TRBJ2-7 | TRBV28 | CASSGDTSYEQYF
TRBJ2-3 | TRBV25-1 | CASSDLAFTDTQYF
TRBJ1-1 | TRBV9 | CASSVATSLGVNTEAFF
TRBJ1-1 | TRBV9 | CASSPGGSAMNTEAFF
TRBJ2-7 | TRBV11-2 | CASSLDMGQGAAEQYF